This T cell receptor (beta chain) derives from a study of shared clonotypes between healthy human individuals (dated by TCRdb to the early 2020s). Notes on the research overall: The cohort included three men and a couple of women between 18 and 49 years of age. The study deeply sequenced blood TCR repertoires of about 5 healthy adults to estimate repertoire size and the extent of clonotype sharing between individuals. Leukapheresis yielded between about 0.85 and 10 billion PBMCs per donor. For each donor, three plates each were used for CD4 naive and CD4 memory, two plates were used for CD8 naive, and one plate was used for CD8 memory. To increase sequencing depth and limit assay-specific biases, different laboratories used diverse techniques to prepare libraries and sequence TCR repertoires.

Including the terminal cysteine and phenylalanine, the CDR3 comprises 15 residues. Only CDR3 DNA remains: 45 bases, in frame from the first base. V is shortened by 1 base, J by 2 bases, and the region joining them spans 11 bases. The germline V gene (reference sequence) yields LNHDA for CDR1 and SQIVND for CDR2. The study at large found these results: Naive subsets generally had larger estimated clonotype richness than memory subsets. Pairwise subsampling indicated that sequencing depth was expected to affect the degree of clonotype sharing among donors. Higher generation probabilities were observed for clonotypes shared by all four sorted-subset donors than for non-shared clonotypes. Incomplete sequencing was indicated by rarefaction of sorted-subset datasets, despite the large sequencing depth. Across a few donors, around 5.4% of naive CD4, more than 3% of naive CD8, 2.3% of memory CD4, and under 0.45% of memory CD8 clonotypes were shared. Sampling was restricted to blood, and TCR repertoires in tissues likely differ from the TCR repertoires found in blood. The small number of donors limited the genetic and exposure-history diversity represented.

Using the deep immunoSEQ assay, TCR CDR3 regions were amplified from genomic DNA by multiplex PCR. Extracted genomic DNA from each cell subset was spread evenly across all wells of several immunoSEQ 96-well plates, with each plate serving as a replicate. For sorted subsets, about 200 ng genomic DNA, equal to tens of thousands of T cell genomes, was loaded into each replicate PCR. The purified libraries were quantified using a Qubit 3.0 fluorometer, sized with a Bioanalyzer 2100, and then quantified again using the KAPA Library Quantification kit. A separate single-read 150-cycle Illumina NextSeq 550 flow cell was used to sequence each immunoSEQ 96-well plate. In the authors' own workflow: Because the immunoSEQ output held only junctional sequences and lacked quality scores, the filtering could not match the filtering applied to full-length reads. To assign V/J genes and CDR3, sequences were annotated using PyIR, a Python wrapper for IgBLAST v1.9, with IMGT germline references. Reads with weak V/J assignments (E-value above 1e-6), missing CDR3, stop codons, out-of-frame junctions, or ambiguous translated residues were removed. V3J clonotypes were defined as sequences sharing the same inferred V gene, J gene, and CDR3 amino acid sequence. Percentage overlap between repertoires was calculated by dividing the number of shared unique clonotypes by the size of the smaller repertoire. Repertoire richness was assessed with RTK rarefaction, the Chao1 estimator, and Recon v2.1 estimates of unobserved clonotypes. OLGA was used to compute generation probabilities for all TCRbeta clonotypes that the gDNA method yielded from a handful of donors. The clones in this table, taken by TCRdb from immuneACCESS, are in-frame only. Not every clone is retained; where verified, under half of the shortfall comes from an unresolved V gene, and the cause of the rest is unknown. From that table come the V and J calls and clone size; the DNA was used to work out D and trimming. The sample has approximately 2.3 million clones on record, just over 90% of them singletons. Of the sample, about 0.39% falls within the top ten clones.

About this clone: The antigen this receptor binds is unknown. It has no much larger one-base neighbor in the sample; base qualities were not kept.

The donors were healthy, HIV-negative adults with no recently reported acute infections or vaccinations. Every donor was a Caucasian adult living in Nashville, Tennessee, USA. Magnetic negative selection was used to enrich CD4+ T cells, after which naive cells were positively selected on CD45RA and the negative fraction became the memory subset. Blood was collected by leukapheresis, and PBMCs were isolated by Ficoll-Histopaque density gradient centrifugation and then cryopreserved in liquid nitrogen vapor phase. Analytical flow cytometry was used to check the purity and quantity of each magnetically sorted T cell population. Each sorted fraction had its genomic DNA isolated and then quantified by UV absorbance on a Nanodrop 2000c.

The sequence was obtained from a man younger than 35 in good health. Some clones in this sample may be carry-over from other donors' samples. The V gene is TRBV19 and the J gene is TRBJ2-5; no D gene can be assigned with confidence. The source material was naive CD4+ T cells from PBMCs. Interpreted using the paper, the cell subset or site label stands for: CD45RA+ positively selected. The nucleotides are TGTGCCAGTAGTATAGGGGCACGGGTACAAGAGACCCAGTACTTC. This yields the protein CASSIGARVQETQYF. With all but the CDR3 taken from the reference TRBV19 and TRBJ2-5 genes, the full variable domain is: DGGITQSPKYLFRKEGQNVTLSCEQNLNHDAMYWYRQDPGQGLRLIYYSQIVNDFQKGDIAEGYSVSREKKESFPLTVTSAQKNPTAFYLCASSIGARVQETQYFGPGTRLLVL.